This paragraph covers one T cell receptor (beta chain) sequence. This clonotype was seen a few times. Its binding antigen is unknown. Base quality data are lacking; no much larger clone is found one base away. The library relied on RT-PCR. This sample was sequenced with an Illumina HiSeq 2500. The public reads were quality trimmed at Q25 with fastp and then assembled into clones with MiXCR by TCRdb, keeping productive beta chains. CDR3 protein duplicates are merged, each entry listing the most common genes and DNA. This sample has around 760,000 distinct CDR3 sequences in its table, and 11% to 15% of those were observed once. 6% to 8% of the sample is taken by the ten largest. This sample is drawn from a study of response to subunit inactivated influenza vaccine (dated by TCRdb to between 2017 and 2018). For the wider study: Deep quantitative profiling of the T cell receptor repertoire was used in the study to follow responses to a trivalent subunit inactivated influenza vaccine. Here is what the overall study found, with its caveats: It was suggested by the authors that each seasonal influenza vaccination may recruit only a limited number of new T cells.

From the cysteine up to the phenylalanine, the CDR3 has a length of 16 residues. This entry keeps only the CDR3 DNA: 48 bases, framed from base 1. Reading the germline V gene gives CDR1 SGHTA and CDR2 FQGNSA. Clipping removes 5 bases from V and 4 bases from J, with 11 as the unmatched junction base count. The chain links TRBV7-2 with TRBJ2-3, and TRBD2 matches 8 of the central bases. The specimen was PBMCs from blood, collected 14 to 15 days before vaccination. The receptor was derived from a man aged 50-60 years who received an inactivated influenza vaccine. Donor details come from another sample of the same person, matched by shared clones. Here is the DNA: TGTGCCAGCAGCCTATTTATAGCGGGAAATCCAGATACGCAGTATTTT. It specifies CASSLFIAGNPDTQYF.